This entry lists 11 T cell receptor beta chains sequenced from one sample in a study of blood T cell repertoires in COVID-19. This table comes from immunoSEQ multiplex PCR, and its TCRdb copy is limited to in-frame clones, with some not included. Of 96,000 or so clones in the sample, 90% to 95% were seen once. Input material: peripheral blood. Every receptor here comes from a man aged 60 to 75 with acute or convalescent COVID-19.

The chain combines TRBV29-1 with TRBJ1-1; the D is unclear. CDR3 size: 14 residues. With 5 bases removed from V and 1 base from J, the gap between germline ends came to 14 bases. Looked up from germline, CDR1 is SQVTM and CDR2 is ANQGSEA. CDR3 region: CSVRTGSRNTEAFF. Written as DNA, the CDR3 is TGCAGCGTTCGTACTGGGAGTAGGAACACTGAAGCTTTCTTT.

The chain is built from TRBV4-3 and TRBJ2-2, with 11 bases aligning to TRBD2. Trimming took 4 bases from V and 5 from J; bases not matched to a gene: 15. The CDR3 length is 19 residues. The germline CDR1 and CDR2 sequences are LGHNA and YSLEER. CDR3 residues: CASSPTPTSGTIGTGELFF. Here the CDR3 DNA reads TGCGCCAGCAGCCCTACCCCGACTAGCGGGACCATCGGGACCGGGGAGCTGTTTTTT.

The chain is built from TRBV5-6 and TRBJ1-5; maybe TRBD1 (5 bases). This CDR3 region has 14 residues. The germline V gene has CDR1 SGHDT and CDR2 YYEEEE. The V end lost 7 bases, the J end lost 2 bases, and 13 bases lay between the germline ends. As DNA, the CDR3 is TGTGCCAGCCAGTGGGGGGTCGGCAATCAGCCCCAGCATTTT. It is translated as CASQWGVGNQPQHF.

The chain carries TRBV7-8 and TRBJ1-5; D call uncertain. Germline CDR1 is SGHVS and CDR2 is FQNEAQ. CDR3 length: 17 amino acids. V lost 2 bases, J lost 0 bases, and 14 bases lay in between. CDR3 residues: CASSLYGRGSSNQPQHF. CDR3 DNA sequence: TGTGCCAGCAGCTTATACGGGAGAGGCAGTAGCAATCAGCCCCAGCATTTT.

V and J are TRBV7-2 and TRBJ2-7; possible D gene TRBD2, 5 bases. Trimming removed 5 bases at V and 5 bases at J, with 13 bases between. CDR1 is SGHTA, CDR2 FQGNSA, per germline. CDR3 length equals 13 residues. The CDR3 is CASSQAGLNEQYF. DNA of the CDR3: TGTGCCAGCAGCCAGGCGGGCCTCAACGAGCAGTACTTC.

The chain employs TRBV28 and TRBJ2-7, with TRBD1 matching 9 bases. The CDR3 contains 13 residues. In germline, CDR1 is MDHEN, CDR2 SYDVKM. The V segment lost 8 bases and the J segment 5 bases; nucleotides outside the gene matches: 7. The CDR3 nucleotides read TGTGCCAGCTGGGACAGGGAAGCTGACGAGCAGTACTTC. This translates into CASWDREADEQYF.

This chain joins TRBV25-1 and TRBJ1-2; tentatively, D is TRBD1 (5 bases). CDR3 size: 16 residues. Germline CDR1 and CDR2: MGHDK and SYGVNS. Trimming left V 2 bases short and J 8 bases short, with 21 bases between. The CDR3 nucleotides read TGTGCCAGCAGTGAAGTGGAAAAGGGGATGAGTTTGGGCTACACCTTC. This gives the protein CASSEVEKGMSLGYTF.

The CDR3 coding sequence is TGTGCCAGCTCACCAAACGCCCGGGAGACCCAGTACTTC. Translating it yields CASSPNARETQYF. This chain joins TRBV18 and TRBJ2-5; no firm D call. The CDR3 is made up of 13 amino acids. Germline V gene sequence: CDR1 KGHSH, CDR2 LQKENI. Trimming stripped 2 bases from V and 5 bases from J, with 9 bases between.

The chain joins TRBV30 to TRBJ1-1; D possibly corresponds to TRBD1 (5 bases). The V gene's germline CDR1 is GTSNPN and CDR2 SVGIG (reference sequence). Trimming took off 4 bases at V and 4 bases at J, with 13 bases between the two ends. CDR3 size: 13 residues. The CDR3 sequence is CAWKLGGSTEAFF. CDR3 DNA sequence: TGTGCCTGGAAGCTCGGGGGGAGCACTGAAGCTTTCTTT.

The chain combines TRBV11-3 with TRBJ2-3; unclear D gene. CDR3 length: 14 residues. Germline lookup yields CDR1 SGHNT and CDR2 YENEEA. Trimming cost V 5 bases and J 1 base, with 10 bases left between them. The CDR3 region is CASSPLSRTDTQYF. The CDR3 nucleotides read TGTGCCAGCAGCCCCCTTAGTCGCACAGATACGCAGTATTTT.

The genes are TRBV5-4 and TRBJ2-3; D may be TRBD2 (6 bases). V was trimmed by 6 bases and J by 2 bases, leaving 10 bases between them. The CDR3 is 13 residues long. The germline gives CDR1 SGHNT, CDR2 YYREEE (reference sequence). CDR3 sequence (DNA): TGTGCCAGCAAATCTAGCGCCACAGATACGCAGTATTTT. Protein product: CASKSSATDTQYF.